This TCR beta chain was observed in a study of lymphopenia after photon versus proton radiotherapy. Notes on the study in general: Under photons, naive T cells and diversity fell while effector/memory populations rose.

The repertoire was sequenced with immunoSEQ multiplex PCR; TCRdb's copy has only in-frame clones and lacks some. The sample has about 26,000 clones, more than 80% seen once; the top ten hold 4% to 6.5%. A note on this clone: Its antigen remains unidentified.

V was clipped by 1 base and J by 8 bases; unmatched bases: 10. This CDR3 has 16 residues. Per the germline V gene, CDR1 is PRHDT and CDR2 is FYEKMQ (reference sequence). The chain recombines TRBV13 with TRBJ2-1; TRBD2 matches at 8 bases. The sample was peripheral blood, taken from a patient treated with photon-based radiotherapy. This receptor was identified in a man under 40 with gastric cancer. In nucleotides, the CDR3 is TGTGCCAGCAGCTTAGTGGGGTCCGGGACTAGGCATGAGCAGTTCTTC. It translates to CASSLVGSGTRHEQFF.